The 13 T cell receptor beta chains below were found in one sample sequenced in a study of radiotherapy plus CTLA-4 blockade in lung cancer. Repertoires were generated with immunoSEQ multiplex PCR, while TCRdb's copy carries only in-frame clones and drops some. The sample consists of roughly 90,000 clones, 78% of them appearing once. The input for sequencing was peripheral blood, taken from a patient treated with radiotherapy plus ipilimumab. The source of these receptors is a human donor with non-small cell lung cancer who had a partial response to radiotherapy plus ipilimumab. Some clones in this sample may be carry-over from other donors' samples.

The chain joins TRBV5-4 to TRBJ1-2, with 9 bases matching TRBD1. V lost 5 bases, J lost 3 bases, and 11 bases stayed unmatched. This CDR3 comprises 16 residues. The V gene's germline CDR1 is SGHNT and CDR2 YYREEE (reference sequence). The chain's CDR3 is CASRDLDRDRDYGYTF. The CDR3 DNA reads TGTGCCAGCAGGGATTTGGACAGGGACAGGGACTATGGCTACACCTTC. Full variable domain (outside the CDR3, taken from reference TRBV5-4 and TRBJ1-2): ETGVTQSPTHLIKTRGQQVTLRCSSQSGHNTVSWYQQALGQGPQFIFQYYREEENGRGNFPPRFSGLQFPNYSSELNVNALELDDSALYLCASRDLDRDRDYGYTFGSGTRLTVV.

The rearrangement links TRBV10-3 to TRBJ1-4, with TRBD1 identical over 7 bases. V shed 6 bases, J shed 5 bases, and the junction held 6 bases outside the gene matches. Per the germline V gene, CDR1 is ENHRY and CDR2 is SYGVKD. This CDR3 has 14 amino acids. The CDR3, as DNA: TGTGCCATCAGGAAGGGACAGACGAATGAAAAACTGTTTTTT. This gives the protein CAIRKGQTNEKLFF.

The CDR3 coding sequence is TGTGCCAGCTCACCCTCGTCACGAGATGGCTACACCTTC. Translating gives CASSPSSRDGYTF. V usage is TRBV18 and J usage is TRBJ1-2; D remains unclear. Looked up from germline, CDR1 is KGHSH and CDR2 is LQKENI. V lost 3 bases and J lost 6, with 11 bases in between. The CDR3 length is 13 residues.

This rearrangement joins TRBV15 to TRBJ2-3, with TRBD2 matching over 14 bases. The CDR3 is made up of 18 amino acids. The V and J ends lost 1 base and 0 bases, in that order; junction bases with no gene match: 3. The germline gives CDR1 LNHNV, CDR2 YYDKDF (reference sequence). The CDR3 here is CATSRGGLAGGSTDTQYF. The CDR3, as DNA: TGTGCCACCAGCAGAGGAGGACTAGCGGGGGGTAGCACAGATACGCAGTATTTT.

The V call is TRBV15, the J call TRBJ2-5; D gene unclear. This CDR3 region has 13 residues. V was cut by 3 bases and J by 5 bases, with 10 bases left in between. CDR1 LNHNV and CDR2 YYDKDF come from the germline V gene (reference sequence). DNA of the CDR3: TGTGCCACCAGCAGGTACGGCAGGGAGACCCAGTACTTC. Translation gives CATSRYGRETQYF. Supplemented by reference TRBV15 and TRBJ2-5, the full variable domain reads DAMVIQNPRYQVTQFGKPVTLSCSQTLNHNVMYWYQQKSSQAPKLLFHYYDKDFNNEADTPDNFQSRRPNTSFCFLDIRSPGLGDTAMYLCATSRYGRETQYFGPGTRLLVL.

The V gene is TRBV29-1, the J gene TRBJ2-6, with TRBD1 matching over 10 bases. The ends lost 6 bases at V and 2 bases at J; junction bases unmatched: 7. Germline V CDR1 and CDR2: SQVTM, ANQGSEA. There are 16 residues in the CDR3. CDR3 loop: CSVAPTGGAGANVLTF. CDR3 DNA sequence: TGCAGCGTCGCACCGACAGGGGGCGCTGGGGCCAACGTCCTGACTTTC.

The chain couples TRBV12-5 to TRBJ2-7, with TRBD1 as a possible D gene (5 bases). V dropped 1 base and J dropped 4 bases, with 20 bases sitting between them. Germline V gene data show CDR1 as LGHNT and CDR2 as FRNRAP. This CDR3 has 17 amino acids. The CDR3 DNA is TGTGCTAGTGGTTTGGCCAGGGCTGAAAAGGATACTTACGAGCAGTACTTC. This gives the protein CASGLARAEKDTYEQYF.

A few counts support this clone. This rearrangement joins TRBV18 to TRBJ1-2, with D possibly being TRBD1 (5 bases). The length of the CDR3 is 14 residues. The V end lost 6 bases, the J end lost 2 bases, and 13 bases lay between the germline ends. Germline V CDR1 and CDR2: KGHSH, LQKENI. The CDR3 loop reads CASSPIQENYGYTF. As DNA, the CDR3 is TGTGCCAGCTCGCCGATACAGGAAAACTATGGCTACACCTTC.

The CDR3 is CASSFMAGDTEAFF. The CDR3, as DNA: TGTGCCAGCAGCTTCATGGCCGGGGACACTGAAGCTTTCTTT. This rearrangement joins TRBV5-5 to TRBJ1-1, with D unresolved. Trimming pared 2 bases from V and 3 bases from J, leaving 11 bases between. Germline V gene data show CDR1 as SGHKS and CDR2 as YYEKEE (reference sequence). This CDR3 comprises 14 residues.

The CDR3 sequence is CATRDRGGTGELFF. In nucleotides, the CDR3 is TGTGCCACCAGAGACAGGGGCGGGACCGGGGAGCTGTTTTTT. The chain is built from TRBV25-1 and TRBJ2-2; 8 nucleotides match TRBD1. Trimming removed 10 bases from V and 5 bases from J; junction bases left unmatched: 9. Germline V gene data show CDR1 as MGHDK and CDR2 as SYGVNS. The CDR3 has 14 amino acids. Variable domain in full (rest from reference TRBV25-1 and TRBJ2-2): EADIYQTPRYLVIGTGKKITLECSQTMGHDKMYWYQQDPGMELHLIHYSYGVNSTEKGDLSSESTVSRIRTEHFPLTLESARPSHTSQYLCATRDRGGTGELFFGEGSRLTVL.

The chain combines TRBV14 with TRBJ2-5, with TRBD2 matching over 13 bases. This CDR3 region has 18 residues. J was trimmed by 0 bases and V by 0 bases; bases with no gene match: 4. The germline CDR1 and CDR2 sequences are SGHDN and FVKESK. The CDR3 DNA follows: TGTGCCAGCAGCCAAGATCGACTAGCGGGGGGACACCAAGAGACCCAGTACTTC. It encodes CASSQDRLAGGHQETQYF.

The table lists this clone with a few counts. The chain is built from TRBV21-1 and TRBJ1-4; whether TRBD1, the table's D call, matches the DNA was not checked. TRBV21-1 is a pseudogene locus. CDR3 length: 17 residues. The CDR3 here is CASSRDKVGKTNEKLFF. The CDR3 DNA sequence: TGTGCCAGCAGCCGAGACAAGGTAGGTAAGACTAATGAAAAACTGTTTTTT.

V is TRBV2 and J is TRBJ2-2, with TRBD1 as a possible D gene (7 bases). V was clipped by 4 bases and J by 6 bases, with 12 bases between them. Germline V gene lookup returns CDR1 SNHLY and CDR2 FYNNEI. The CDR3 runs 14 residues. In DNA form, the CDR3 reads TGTGCCAGCAGTGTGGTCAGGGGGGCCGGGGAGCTGTTTTTT. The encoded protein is CASSVVRGAGELFF.